These 10 T cell receptor beta chains originate from one sample sequenced in a study of blood T cell repertoires in COVID-19. TCRdb's copy holds only in-frame clones and misses some; the assay was immunoSEQ multiplex PCR. The sample includes 120,000 or so clones, more than 80% seen only once; the top ten take less than 5%. The source material was peripheral blood. The source of these receptors is a man aged 35 to 55 with acute or convalescent COVID-19.

The chain links TRBV6-5 to TRBJ1-1, with TRBD1 identical over 7 bases. The germline CDR1 and CDR2 sequences are MNHEY and SVGAGI. This CDR3 contains 13 residues. V gave up 8 bases and J gave up 3 bases; unmatched junction bases: 6. The CDR3 reads CASHIDRDTEAFF. The CDR3 bases are TGTGCCAGCCATATCGACAGGGACACTGAAGCTTTCTTT.

A few counts support this clone. V usage is TRBV5-6 and J usage is TRBJ1-2; 10 bases match TRBD1. J was trimmed by 0 bases and V by 4 bases; bases with no gene match: 3. Germline lookup yields CDR1 SGHDT and CDR2 YYEEEE. This CDR3 is 15 amino acids long. CDR3 nucleotides: TGTGCCAGCAGCCTTGGACAGGGGGCTAACTATGGCTACACCTTC. Translated, it gives CASSLGQGANYGYTF.

CDR3 in amino acids: CASSLLAGASEQYF. The DNA for the CDR3 is TGTGCCAGCAGCTTGCTAGCGGGAGCCTCCGAGCAGTACTTC. The V gene is TRBV11-2, the J gene TRBJ2-7, with TRBD2 matching 10 bases. With 3 bases clipped from V and 6 bases from J, the junction kept 5 bases outside the gene matches. The germline CDR1 and CDR2 sequences are SGHAT and FQNNGV. The CDR3 covers 14 residues. Supplemented by reference TRBV11-2 and TRBJ2-7, the full variable domain reads EAGVAQSPRYKIIEKRQSVAFWCNPISGHATLYWYQQILGQGPKLLIQFQNNGVVDDSQLPKDRFSAERLKGVDSTLKIQPAKLEDSAVYLCASSLLAGASEQYFGPGTRLTVT.

CDR3 nucleotide sequence: TGTGCCAGCAGTTTGGAAGGTGGAGACAATTCACCCCTCCACTTT. Translating gives CASSLEGGDNSPLHF. The chain uses TRBV6-1 and TRBJ1-6; D is unclear. The CDR3 has 15 amino acids. CDR1 and CDR2 from the germline V gene are MNHNS and SASEGT. V lost 5 bases and J lost 7, with 15 bases in between.

The V gene is TRBV19, the J gene TRBJ1-5; D unclear. The V end was cut by 3 bases, the J end by 0 bases, with 9 bases between. The germline gives CDR1 LNHDA, CDR2 SQIVND (reference sequence). This CDR3 has 15 residues. The DNA of the CDR3 is TGTGCCAGTAGTATCGACACAAATAGCAATCAGCCCCAGCATTTT. This sequence encodes CASSIDTNSNQPQHF.

This clone was recorded only once. This chain joins TRBV7-2 and TRBJ1-6; 9 nucleotides agree with TRBD1. J lost 10 bases, V lost 2 bases, and 12 bases had no gene match. From germline, CDR1 is SGHTA and CDR2 FQGNSA. This CDR3 has 17 amino acids. The CDR3 DNA sequence: TGTGCCAGCAGCTTATTAACAGGGGGCTATCTCGAATCACCCCTCCACTTT. Amino acids: CASSLLTGGYLESPLHF.

This chain connects TRBV19 to TRBJ2-7, with 8 bases aligning to TRBD2. The CDR3 has 14 residues. The trim removed 3 bases at V and 3 bases at J, leaving 4 bases unmatched. Germline values: CDR1 LNHDA, CDR2 SQIVND (reference sequence). CDR3 loop: CASSIYGTSYEQYF. In DNA, the CDR3 is TGTGCCAGTAGTATTTATGGGACTAGCTACGAGCAGTACTTC.

V usage is TRBV18 and J usage is TRBJ2-6; TRBD2 might be the D (6 bases). V shed 3 bases and J shed 4 bases, with 19 bases lying between them. The CDR3 is made up of 18 amino acids. CDR1 is KGHSH, CDR2 LQKENI, per germline. CDR3 sequence reads: CASSPFPSWGVGANVLTF. As DNA, the CDR3 is TGTGCCAGCTCACCCTTCCCCTCGTGGGGGGTCGGGGCCAACGTCCTGACTTTC.

The chain has TRBV5-1 and TRBJ1-2; TRBD1 matches at 9 bases. CDR1 and CDR2 (germline): SGHRS, YFSETQ. V dropped 0 bases and J dropped 1; count of bases not matched to a gene: 1. This CDR3 has 15 residues. CDR3 sequence (DNA): TGCGCCAGCAGCTTGGGACAGGGGGATAACTATGGCTACACCTTC. Translated, it gives CASSLGQGDNYGYTF.

The chain employs TRBV5-4 and TRBJ2-4; no clear D gene. Per germline, CDR1 SGHNT and CDR2 YYREEE (reference sequence). This CDR3 has 13 amino acids. The V end lost 5 bases, the J end lost 5 bases, and 11 bases lay between the germline ends. The CDR3: CASSPRSENIQYF. Here the CDR3 DNA reads TGTGCCAGCAGTCCACGGTCGGAAAACATTCAGTACTTC.